This T cell receptor (beta chain) was observed in a study of blood T cell repertoires in COVID-19. The V end lost 3 bases, the J end lost 8 bases, and 14 bases lay between the germline ends. CDR3 length: 13 residues. Germline V gene lookup returns CDR1 SGHNT and CDR2 YYREEE (reference sequence). Here immunoSEQ multiplex PCR was the method, and the copy in TCRdb shows in-frame clones only, minus some. In the table there are more than 250,000 clones, about 86% of which are singletons. This clonotype originated in a man aged 18 to 30 with active or convalescent COVID-19. Sequencing was performed on peripheral blood. The V and J genes are TRBV5-4 and TRBJ2-5, with D uncertain. The CDR3 protein is CASSSDSLETQYF. DNA of the CDR3: TGTGCCAGCAGCTCTGACTCGTTGGAAACCCAGTACTTC.